This paragraph reports one T cell receptor (beta chain). Its antigen is unknown. This specimen comes from a study of PD-1 blockade in classical Hodgkin lymphoma. Regarding the study as a whole: Baseline diversity was lower in partial responders and progressors than complete responders. By C4D1, CD4+ diversity increased significantly, especially in complete responders. As was reported, newly diagnosed patients showed lower baseline TCR diversity than healthy donors did.

Produced via immunoSEQ multiplex PCR; TCRdb's table is partial and in-frame only. The table includes about 94,000 clones, 89% detected once. There was relapse after autologous stem cell transplantation in every patient, and there was variation in brentuximab vedotin exposure. Complete response, partial response or progressive disease constituted the best response categories observed. The TCR comes from a human donor with classical Hodgkin lymphoma. The sample consisted of peripheral blood mononuclear cells (PBMCs), taken before the second cycle of nivolumab.

In nucleotides, the CDR3 is TGTGCCAGCAGCTACCCGGGACAGGGTCTCGAGCAGTACTTC. It translates to CASSYPGQGLEQYF. The V and J genes are TRBV7-2 and TRBJ2-7; TRBD1 matches 9 bases. Per germline, CDR1 SGHTA and CDR2 FQGNSA. The CDR3 consists of 14 residues. V lost 4 bases to trimming and J lost 6 bases; unmatched junction nucleotides: 7.